Listed below are T cell receptor beta chains from one sample, sequenced in a study of shared clonotypes between healthy human individuals. Assay: immunoSEQ multiplex PCR; the TCRdb copy retains only in-frame clones and omits some. Among about 1.5 million clones listed, 95% to 99% were seen once. The sequenced sample consisted of naive CD4+ T cells sorted from blood. The receptors stem from a man aged 25-40 years in good health. The CDR3 runs from the conserved cysteine through the conserved F or W. A D gene is named only where the DNA matches it firmly. The listing skips clone size in some rows; elsewhere it reads once, few, many or a size class.

TRBD1,TRBJ2-5,NA,TRBV4-3,TGCGCCAGCAGCCAAGACCCAACAGGGGGCCGGGAGACCCAGTACTTC,CASSQDPTGGRETQYF
NA,TRBJ2-7,once,TRBV11-2,TGTGCCAGCAGCTTCCCCGAATTTCCCTACGAGCAGTACTTC,CASSFPEFPYEQYF
NA,TRBJ2-7,NA,TRBV7-6,TGTGCCAGCAGCCGCGACCATGCGGCCTACGAGCAGTACTTC,CASSRDHAAYEQYF
TRBD1,TRBJ2-7,NA,TRBV5-5,TGTGCCAGCAGCTTGTATAGCCCCCTAGGGACAGGGGTTAGCGAGCAGTACTTC,CASSLYSPLGTGVSEQYF
NA,TRBJ2-7,NA,TRBV7-2,TGTGCCAGCAGCTACGGACAGTCCACCGAGCAGTACTTC,CASSYGQSTEQYF
TRBD2,TRBJ2-1,once,TRBV12-5,TGTGCTAGTGGTCCCCACCCCGGGCTAGCGGCTTACAATGAGCAGTTCTTC,CASGPHPGLAAYNEQFF
NA,TRBJ2-7,NA,TRBV29-1,TGCAGCGTTGCCCTAGTTGGGTACGAGCAGTACTTC,CSVALVGYEQYF
NA,TRBJ2-3,NA,TRBV7-2,TGTGCCAGCAGCTTTCTAGGGGACACAGATACGCAGTATTTT,CASSFLGDTDTQYF
NA,TRBJ2-1,NA,TRBV19,TGTGCCAGTAGTAGACCCCCGTTCCGGGACGGTGAGCAGTTCTTC,CASSRPPFRDGEQFF
NA,TRBJ2-7,NA,TRBV21-1,TGTGCCAGCACCGACAGGGGACACTCCTACGAGCAGTACTTC,CASTDRGHSYEQYF
TRBD1,TRBJ2-2,NA,TRBV18,TGTGCCAGCTCACTATTGGGACAGGGCGCCGGGGAGCTGTTTTTT,CASSLLGQGAGELFF
NA,TRBJ2-3,NA,TRBV7-2,TGTGCCAGCAGCTTAAAGGGCTTAACAGATACGCAGTATTTT,CASSLKGLTDTQYF
TRBD1,TRBJ2-5,NA,TRBV29-1,TGCAGCGTTGAAGATCGACAGGGCGCAGGGACCCAGTACTTC,CSVEDRQGAGTQYF
NA,TRBJ2-5,NA,TRBV7-7,TGTGCCAGCAGCCATGAGCTAGCGAAAGAGACCCAGTACTTC,CASSHELAKETQYF
NA,TRBJ2-6,NA,TRBV19,TGTGCAGTCGGGGACCCTGGGGCCAACGTCCTGACTTTC,CAVGDPGANVLTF
TRBD2,TRBJ2-3,NA,TRBV2,TGTGCCAGCATTCTGCGGGAGTTCGCAGATACGCAGTATTTT,CASILREFADTQYF
NA,TRBJ1-1,NA,TRBV28,TGTGCCAGCAGCCGTGTGGGGAACACTGAAGCTTTCTTT,CASSRVGNTEAFF
TRBD2,TRBJ2-1,NA,TRBV18,TGTGCCAGCTCAGGGGGCGGGAGGACGTTCAATGAGCAGTTCTTC,CASSGGGRTFNEQFF
TRBD2,TRBJ2-7,NA,TRBV5-1,TGCGCCAGCAGCTTGGCCCCAGTAGCGGGGATACTATACGAGCAGTACTTC,CASSLAPVAGILYEQYF
NA,TRBJ1-5,NA,TRBV27,TGTGCCAGCAGTTTAGGCCTACAGGGAGGGGGGTATCAGCCCCAGCATTTT,CASSLGLQGGGYQPQHF
NA,TRBJ2-7,NA,TRBV5-1,TGCGCCAGCAGCGAGGGTGGTTTGGGCTACGAGCAGTACTTC,CASSEGGLGYEQYF
TRBD2,TRBJ2-7,NA,TRBV10-3,TGTGCCATCAGTGAACCAACGACTAGCGGGAGCTACGAGCAGTACTTC,CAISEPTTSGSYEQYF
NA,TRBJ2-2,NA,TRBV9,TGTGCCAGCAGCGTAGTGGGATCCGGGGAGCTGTTTTTT,CASSVVGSGELFF
TRBD2,TRBJ2-3,NA,TRBV9,TGTGCCAGCACACTTAGCGGGAGTCCAACAGATACGCAGTATTTT,CASTLSGSPTDTQYF
NA,TRBJ2-5,NA,TRBV5-4,TGTGCCAGCAGCGAGGATACCGGGACTTCGGAGACCCAGTACTTC,CASSEDTGTSETQYF